A selection of T cell receptor beta chains follows, all from one sample in a study of blood T cell repertoires in COVID-19. Some clones are missing from TCRdb's copy, which holds only in-frame ones; the method was immunoSEQ multiplex PCR. The data contain 80,000 to 90,000 clones, approximately 86% of them seen just once; the ten biggest clones take up about 1.2%. What was sequenced was peripheral blood. The receptor set was obtained from a man older than 75 with active or convalescent COVID-19. CDR3s include the opening cysteine and the closing phenylalanine or tryptophan. Size is stated for part of the rows, as once, few or many counts, or as a class when the clone is expanded.

>-|TRBJ2-5|TRBV27
CASSSWTSGSQETQYF
>-|TRBJ1-5|TRBV18
CASSGARRDQPQHF
>-|TRBJ2-2|TRBV27
CASSRRLGLNTGELFF
>-|TRBJ1-5|TRBV27
CASSYKGDQPQHF
>-|TRBJ2-3|TRBV11-3
CASSSPGLAGDTQYF
>-|TRBJ1-5|TRBV5-5
CASSVDGQGNQPQHF
>-|TRBJ1-1|TRBV9
CASSSGVLGTEAFF
>-|TRBJ2-4|TRBV5-1
CASSPGTGGNIQYF
>-|TRBJ2-2|TRBV28
CASSLLLAGGPGTGELFF
>-|TRBJ2-7|TRBV5-8
CASSLAYRGEQYF
>-|TRBJ2-3|TRBV7-3
CASSGGLAGAADTQYF
>-|TRBJ1-2|TRBV6-4
CASSVRQQPRLNYGYTF
>-|TRBJ1-1|TRBV2
CASTQLSSRETEAFF
>-|TRBJ1-2|TRBV6-5
CASSFPDRDGYTF
>-|TRBJ2-3|TRBV30
CAWSVLAGGPIDTQYF
>once|TRBJ1-3|TRBV29-1
CSVGTSVWNTIYF
>-|TRBJ1-5|TRBV7-2
CASSLPLGAHQPQHF
>-|TRBJ2-1|TRBV4-3
CASSQVAAGINEQFF
>-|TRBJ1-2|TRBV5-1
CASSLEPGQVYGYTF
>-|TRBJ2-7|TRBV5-1
CASSKGQGDEQYF
>-|TRBJ1-5|TRBV6-2/TRBV6-3
CASSLTENQPQHF
>once|TRBJ1-4|TRBV4-2
CASSPGLGQGSPNEKLFF
>once|TRBJ1-2|TRBV19
CASSIDINYGYTF
>-|TRBJ2-3|TRBV25-1
CASSPGGTDTQYF
>-|TRBJ2-5|TRBV4-3
CASSPGVGVGLVKTQYF
>-|TRBJ1-5|TRBV13
CASSSNRDRDQPQHF
>-|TRBJ2-5|TRBV7-2
CASSSNKETQYF
>-|TRBJ1-1|TRBV3-1/TRBV3-2
CASSPEPGLPEAFF
>-|TRBJ2-7|TRBV19
CASSIVTGAAYEQYF
>-|TRBJ1-3|TRBV27
CASRMGQSSGNTIYF
>-|TRBJ2-2|TRBV5-8
CASSLGAGVIGELFF